This is a list of T cell receptor beta chains from one sample in a study of T cells after yellow fever vaccination. From the 5' RACE reads, TCRdb called clonotypes with MiXCR, one entry per CDR3 protein. The data show some 27,000 distinct CDR3 sequences, with over 5% seen just once and just under 25% held by the top ten. Specimen: PBMCs, either bulk or a sorted T-cell subset (CD4+, CD8+, memory, or dextramer-sorted; not recorded which), collected on the day of the yellow fever booster vaccination. The receptors derive from a man aged 25 to 40 who received the YFV17D yellow fever vaccine. CDR3s include the opening cysteine and the closing phenylalanine or tryptophan.

J	V	CDR3
TRBJ1-1	TRBV12-3/TRBV12-4	CASSLGQMNTEAFF
TRBJ2-7	TRBV4-3	CASSPRTGGFDEQYF
TRBJ2-1	TRBV7-2	CASSLASGSGDEQFF
TRBJ1-5	TRBV6-4	CASTGTGSQPQHF
TRBJ2-3	TRBV5-4	CASRGSYRGGTDTQYF
TRBJ2-1	TRBV5-1	CASRTVGIDNEQFF
TRBJ2-7	TRBV7-2	CASSLAAWGTGRNEQYF
TRBJ1-2	TRBV5-6	CASSLRGPTYGYTF
TRBJ1-6	TRBV20-1	CSARELNSPLHF
TRBJ2-1	TRBV7-9	CASSSHLNEQFF
TRBJ1-5	TRBV20-1	CSARETGRGNQPQHF
TRBJ2-3	TRBV20-1	CSARRQTSTDTQYF
TRBJ2-2	TRBV15	CATFGRRSGTGELFF
TRBJ1-2	TRBV12-3/TRBV12-4	CASSSGQNYGYTF
TRBJ1-1	TRBV7-6	CASTIGDGAVQAFF
TRBJ1-1	TRBV5-1	CASSSMDRGSFF
TRBJ2-7	TRBV5-6	CASSLGADYEQYF
TRBJ2-7	TRBV5-6	CASSLFSYEQYF
TRBJ1-5	TRBV6-2/TRBV6-3	CASSRDTYQPQHF
TRBJ1-5	TRBV11-2	CASSLWGGNQPQHF